This TCR beta chain is from a study of T cell responses to AZD1222 COVID-19 vaccine. Study-wide results and caveats: Females outnumbered males among donors, who were mostly white British; clonal diversity was possibly underestimated. At study baseline, merely six AZD1222 recipients were seropositive. Vaccine-associated CD4 TCRs spanned spike, dominant at 160-218 and 743-854.

Concerning this clone itself: Its target is unknown.

The V and J ends lost 6 bases and 5 bases, in that order; junction bases with no gene match: 6. The CDR3 is 13 residues long. Germline V gene sequence: CDR1 SEHNR, CDR2 FQNEAQ (reference sequence). Assay: immunoSEQ multiplex PCR; the TCRdb copy retains only in-frame clones and omits some. The table records about 73,000 clones, about 91% of them present only once. This rearrangement joins TRBV7-9 to TRBJ2-5; 7 nucleotides align to TRBD1. This clonotype was obtained from an adult in good health. The sample consisted of peripheral blood, taken on day 0 of AZD1222 vaccination. The CDR3 loop is CASRQGQRETQYF. The CDR3 region has the DNA TGTGCCAGCAGACAGGGGCAAAGGGAGACCCAGTACTTC.